This section outlines one TCR beta chain sequence together with its context. The CDR3 runs 14 residues. After removal of 6 bases from V and 4 bases from J, the junction contained 9 bases not matched to a gene. This specimen comes from a study of CD8 T cells in ankylosing spondylitis. TCRdb passed the 5' RACE reads through MiXCR, listing each CDR3 protein once. In the table there are around 250,000 distinct CDR3 sequences, roughly 32% of which are singletons. This chain links TRBV12-3 or TRBV12-4 with TRBJ2-7; TRBD1 matches at 7 bases. The sequence was collected from a male donor with ankylosing spondylitis or in good health (not recorded which). Sequencing was carried out using blood, either unsorted or a sorted T cell fraction (not recorded which). CDR3: CASSRTGVGYEQYF. DNA for the CDR3: TGTGCCAGCAGCCGGACAGGCGTAGGGTACGAGCAGTACTTC.